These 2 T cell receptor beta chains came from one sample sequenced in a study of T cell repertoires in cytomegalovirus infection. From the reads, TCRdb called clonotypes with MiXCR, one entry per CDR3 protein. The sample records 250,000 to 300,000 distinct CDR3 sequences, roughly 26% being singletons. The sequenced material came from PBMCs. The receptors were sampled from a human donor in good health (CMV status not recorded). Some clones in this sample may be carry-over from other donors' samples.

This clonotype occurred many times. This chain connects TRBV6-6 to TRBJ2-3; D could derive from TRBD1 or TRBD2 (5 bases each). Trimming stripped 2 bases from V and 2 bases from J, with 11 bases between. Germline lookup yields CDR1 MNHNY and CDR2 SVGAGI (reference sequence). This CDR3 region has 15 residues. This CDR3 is CASSYQRGVTDTQYF. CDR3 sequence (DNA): TGTGCCAGCAGTTACCAAAGGGGAGTCACAGATACGCAGTATTTT.

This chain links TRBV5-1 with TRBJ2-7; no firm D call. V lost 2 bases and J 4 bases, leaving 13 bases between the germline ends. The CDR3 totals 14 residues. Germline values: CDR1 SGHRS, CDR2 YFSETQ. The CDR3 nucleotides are TGCGCCAGCAGCTTCTCTCCTGTGGGTTACGAGCAGTACTTC. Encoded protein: CASSFSPVGYEQYF.